What follows are 12 T cell receptor beta chains derived from one specimen sequenced in a study of T-cell reconstitution after alpha-beta-depleted transplantation in children. TCRbeta library preparation incorporated unique molecular identifiers. Each CDR3 protein gets one entry after TCRdb re-called the PCR reads with MiXCR. The sample lists hundreds of thousands of distinct CDR3 sequences; about 8.7% were seen once. Sequencing was performed on PBMCs, mostly from graft donor cells, taken 360 days after TCRalphabeta/CD19-depleted stem cell transplant. The receptor set was obtained from a male patient aged 2-9 years who had a stem cell transplant for acute myeloid leukemia, so the T cells may come from the graft donor.

The CDR3 reads CASSLESGNNQPQHF. As DNA, the CDR3 is TGTGCCAGCAGCTTAGAGTCCGGGAACAATCAGCCCCAGCATTTT. The V call is TRBV7-2, the J call TRBJ1-5, with no clear D. Germline assignment: CDR1 SGHTA and CDR2 FQGNSA. V was cut by 1 base and J by 3 bases, with 10 bases left in between. The CDR3 is 15 residues long.

This clonotype was counted ten times or more. V and J are TRBV7-9 and TRBJ2-3; TRBD2 agrees at 8 bases. This CDR3 is 12 amino acids long. J lost 15 bases, V lost 5 bases, and 10 bases had no gene match. Looked up from germline, CDR1 is SEHNR and CDR2 is FQNEAQ (reference sequence). In DNA, the CDR3 is TGTGCCAGCAGCCCCGCCGGGACTAGTCCCTATTTT. This sequence encodes CASSPAGTSPYF.

This clonotype was counted only a few times. V and J are TRBV5-1 and TRBJ2-1, with 7 bases aligning to TRBD2. Germline CDR1 is SGHRS and CDR2 is YFSETQ. The V and J ends lost 4 bases and 10 bases, in that order; junction bases with no gene match: 8. The CDR3 sequence is 13 residues long. CDR3 protein: CASSQETSLEQFF. The DNA for the CDR3 is TGCGCCAGCAGCCAAGAGACTAGCTTGGAGCAGTTCTTC. The complete variable domain, with remaining parts taken from reference TRBV5-1 and TRBJ2-1, reads KAGVTQTPRYLIKTRGQQVTLSCSPISGHRSVSWYQQTPGQGLQFLFEYFSETQRNKGNFPGRFSGRQFSNSRSEMNVSTLELGDSALYLCASSQETSLEQFFGPGTRLTVL.

V usage is TRBV7-3 and J usage is TRBJ2-1, with D perhaps TRBD1 or TRBD2 (5 bases each). Per the germline V gene, CDR1 is SGHTA and CDR2 is FQGTGA. The CDR3 consists of 13 residues. The V and J ends lost 5 bases and 12 bases respectively, with 17 bases between them. The CDR3, as DNA: TGTGCCAGCAGCCCCCGGGGACGCCCCCCGCAGTTCTTC. Amino acids: CASSPRGRPPQFF.

The chain recombines TRBV3-1 with TRBJ1-3; no firm D call. The CDR3 extends over 16 amino acids. V was trimmed by 0 bases and J by 4 bases, leaving 13 bases between them. Germline-derived CDR1 and CDR2 are LGHDT and YNNKEL (reference sequence). The CDR3 region is CASSQDIRAWGNTIYF. The CDR3, as DNA: TGTGCCAGCAGCCAAGATATAAGGGCGTGGGGAAACACCATATATTTT.

This clonotype came up many times. The chain employs TRBV12-3 or TRBV12-4 and TRBJ2-5, with 7 bases fitting TRBD2. After removal of 4 bases from V and 1 base from J, the junction contained 15 bases not matched to a gene. The CDR3 consists of 18 residues. CDR3 sequence (DNA): TGTGCCAGCAGTTCCTCTTACTTTCTAGCGGAATCCCAAGAGACCCAGTACTTC. It encodes CASSSSYFLAESQETQYF.

This clonotype was observed a handful of times. This sequence joins TRBV7-8 and TRBJ2-1, with TRBD1 matching 7 bases. This CDR3 has 13 amino acids. Germline V gives CDR1 SGHVS, CDR2 FQNEAQ. V gave up 5 bases and J gave up 12 bases; unmatched junction bases: 10. In DNA, the CDR3 is TGTGCCAGCAGCGTATTAACAGGGGCTCGGCAGTTCTTC. Its translation is CASSVLTGARQFF.

This clonotype showed up just a few times. The V and J genes are TRBV5-1 and TRBJ2-5; no firm D call. The V end was cut by 5 bases, the J end by 3 bases, with 8 bases between. The CDR3 spans 12 residues. In germline, CDR1 is SGHRS, CDR2 YFSETQ. The CDR3 coding sequence is TGCGCCAGCAGAGGCGTCGAAGAGACCCAGTACTTC. Its translation is CASRGVEETQYF.

A note on this clonotype: A read error may explain this, as a much larger clone is one base away. This is likely a read error, given that the CDR3 carries no conserved phenylalanine or tryptophan at its end. This chain connects TRBV10-1 to TRBJ1-1, with a possible D match to TRBD1 (5 bases). There are 13 residues in the CDR3. Germline CDR1 is WNHNN and CDR2 is SYGVQD (reference sequence). V was pared by 3 bases and J by 4 bases, with 9 bases between. The DNA for the CDR3 is TGCGCCAGCAGTGATTGGGACGGCACTGAAGCTTTCTGT. It codes for CASSDWDGTEAFC.

The gene calls are TRBV20-1 and TRBJ1-4; D perhaps matches TRBD1 (5 bases). V lost 7 bases and J 4 bases, leaving 13 bases between the germline ends. This CDR3 has 13 amino acids. CDR1 is DFQATT, CDR2 SNEGSKA, per germline (reference sequence). The CDR3 bases are TGCAGTGTCCCCGGGACTGTTAATGAAAAACTGTTTTTT. Translated: CSVPGTVNEKLFF.

This clonotype was counted a few times. This rearrangement joins TRBV20-1 to TRBJ2-3, with 13 nucleotides matching TRBD2. This CDR3 is 19 amino acids long. Unmatched junction bases numbered 12, after V lost 1 base and J lost 2 bases. Germline loops: CDR1 DFQATT, CDR2 SNEGSKA (reference sequence). CDR3 residues: CSARANETSGGRNTDTQYF. CDR3 sequence (DNA): TGCAGTGCTAGAGCGAATGAGACTAGCGGGGGGAGAAACACAGATACGCAGTATTTT.

This clonotype was picked up many times. V usage is TRBV12-3 or TRBV12-4 and J usage is TRBJ2-7, with 7 bases lining up with TRBD1. The CDR3 is made up of 14 amino acids. V shed 4 bases, J shed 3 bases, and the junction held 6 bases outside the gene matches. CDR3 region: CASSWIRDSYEQYF. The CDR3 DNA reads TGTGCCAGCAGTTGGATCCGGGACAGCTACGAGCAGTACTTC.